Each of the 30 T cell receptor beta chains below was sequenced from the same sample in a study of T cells in Graves' hyperthyroidism and ophthalmopathy. RNA transcripts yielded amplified TCR beta CDR3 regions. Using the HTBI primer set, a first-round RT-PCR was run on the TCR CDR3. TCRdb recomputed calls from the multiplex PCR reads with MiXCR, one row per CDR3 protein. Counted here are more than 300,000 distinct CDR3 sequences, around 15% occurring once; the ten biggest clones make up around a fifth. Sequenced input: blood. The receptor source for this set is a woman aged 25 to 45 with Graves' ophthalmopathy.

This clonotype was observed many times. The V call is TRBV29-1, the J call TRBJ2-1; a possible D gene is TRBD2 (6 bases). Germline-derived CDR1 and CDR2 are SQVTM and ANQGSEA. The germline V and J ends were trimmed by 1 base and 7 bases, with 20 bases remaining between them. The CDR3 is 16 residues long. The CDR3 DNA follows: TGCAGCGTTGAAGGGGGAGGTGGGCGATCGACAAATGAGCAGTTCTTC. Translation: CSVEGGGGRSTNEQFF.

The sample holds many counts of this clonotype. V is TRBV5-1 and J is TRBJ2-1, with 8 bases fitting TRBD2. V trimming: 3 bases; J trimming: 4 bases; junction bases outside the gene matches: 6. The CDR3 spans 15 residues. Germline V gene sequence: CDR1 SGHRS, CDR2 YFSETQ. CDR3 region: CASSWNSGNYNEQFF. For the CDR3, the DNA is TGCGCCAGCAGCTGGAATAGCGGGAATTACAATGAGCAGTTCTTC.

This clonotype was seen many times. The chain links TRBV28 to TRBJ1-1; D not certain. This CDR3 spans 14 amino acids. Looked up from germline, CDR1 is MDHEN and CDR2 is SYDVKM. V was clipped by 6 bases and J by 4 bases, with 15 bases between them. The CDR3: CASRLAGWGTEAFF. The DNA for the CDR3 is TGTGCCAGCAGACTGGCGGGTTGGGGCACTGAAGCTTTCTTT.

A few counts support this clonotype. The chain is built from TRBV6-2 or TRBV6-3 and TRBJ2-6; D is perhaps TRBD1 or TRBD2 (6 bases each). The germline V gene encodes CDR1 MNHEY and CDR2 SVGEGT. The length of the CDR3 is 18 residues. Trimming left V 6 bases short and J 0 bases short, with 18 bases between. Written as DNA, the CDR3 is TGTGCCAGCAGCCCCATTAAGAGGGGGGCCTCTGGGGCCAACGTCCTGACTTTC. Protein: CASSPIKRGASGANVLTF.

Ten or more counts support this clonotype. The chain combines TRBV24-1 with TRBJ1-5; D is possibly TRBD1 (6 bases). CDR1 KGHDR and CDR2 SFDVKD come from the germline V gene. The CDR3 runs 15 residues. V gave up 3 bases and J gave up 1 base, with 9 bases separating them. For the CDR3, the DNA is TGTGCCACCAGTGATCACCAGGGGAGCAATCAGCCCCAGCATTTT. It translates to CATSDHQGSNQPQHF.

This clonotype was seen ten or more times. This chain joins TRBV28 and TRBJ1-1, with 11 positions matching TRBD1. Trimming cost V 10 bases and J 0 bases; bases outside gene matches: 4. CDR1 and CDR2 from the germline V gene are MDHEN and SYDVKM. This CDR3 region has 14 residues. The CDR3: CATGQGAMNTEAFF. In DNA form, the CDR3 reads TGTGCCACCGGACAGGGGGCAATGAACACTGAAGCTTTCTTT.

This clonotype was seen repeatedly, ten times or more. The chain recombines TRBV6-1 with TRBJ1-1; 9 bases match TRBD1. This CDR3 contains 16 residues. The trim removed 5 bases at V and 1 base at J, leaving 8 bases unmatched. Germline CDR1 reads MNHNS; CDR2 reads SASEGT. The CDR3 sequence is CASSQRTGVGNTEAFF. The CDR3 DNA follows: TGTGCCAGCAGTCAAAGGACAGGGGTTGGGAACACTGAAGCTTTCTTT.

This clonotype came up many times. The chain uses TRBV20-1 and TRBJ2-2, with 8 positions matching TRBD2. Germline V gene sequence: CDR1 DFQATT, CDR2 SNEGSKA (reference sequence). CDR3 length: 15 residues. Losses at the gene ends were 5 bases for V and 7 bases for J; bases not matched to a gene: 12. As DNA, the CDR3 is TGCAGTGCTTCGACTGGCGGGGGGAAAGGCGGGGAGCTGTTTTTT. As protein: CSASTGGGKGGELFF.

This clonotype was seen ten or more times. The chain combines TRBV28 with TRBJ2-1; no firm D call. Germline CDR1 is MDHEN and CDR2 is SYDVKM. V gave up 6 bases and J gave up 6 bases, with 9 bases separating them. The CDR3 has 12 residues. CDR3 region: CASSSSRNEQFF. The CDR3 DNA reads as TGTGCCAGCAGCTCGTCTCGCAATGAGCAGTTCTTC.

This chain joins TRBV19 and TRBJ1-2; D is ambiguous. Germline CDR1 reads LNHDA; CDR2 reads SQIVND (reference sequence). V lost 5 bases and J 0 bases, leaving 10 bases between the germline ends. This CDR3 has 14 amino acids. The CDR3 protein is CASSLTPTNYGYTF. In DNA form, the CDR3 reads TGTGCCAGTAGTCTTACTCCTACTAACTATGGCTACACCTTC.

This clonotype was detected ten times or more. V is TRBV12-3 or TRBV12-4 and J is TRBJ1-2; 9 bases are shared with TRBD1. After removal of 2 bases from V and 7 bases from J, the junction contained 5 bases not matched to a gene. This CDR3 comprises 14 residues. CDR3 sequence reads: CASSLRTGVGGYTF. The CDR3 coding sequence is TGTGCCAGCAGTTTACGGACAGGGGTTGGTGGCTACACCTTC.

The sample holds many counts of this clonotype. The CDR3 nucleotides read TGCAGTGCTAGAGTAGCGGGGGGGGTCACAGATACGCAGTATTTT. Its translation is CSARVAGGVTDTQYF. This chain connects TRBV20-1 to TRBJ2-3; 11 bases match TRBD2. Germline CDR1 DFQATT, CDR2 SNEGSKA (reference sequence). The CDR3 loop spans 15 amino acids. Trimming at V came to 1 base and at J to 2 bases, leaving 2 bases not matched to a gene.

This clonotype came up a few times. The V call is TRBV6-1, the J call TRBJ1-4, with D possibly being TRBD1 (6 bases). V was shortened by 4 bases and J by 5 bases, with 20 bases between the two germline ends. CDR1 MNHNS and CDR2 SASEGT come from the germline V gene. This CDR3 spans 17 amino acids. The CDR3 here is CASSAQLPGHRNEKLFF. The CDR3 DNA reads TGTGCCAGCAGTGCCCAGCTACCGGGACATCGGAATGAAAAACTGTTTTTT.

This rearrangement joins TRBV10-2 to TRBJ1-2; D uncertain. The CDR3 sequence is 12 residues long. Trimming left V 3 bases short and J 7 bases short, with 9 bases between. Germline V lookup: CDR1 WSHSY, CDR2 SAAADI. CDR3 sequence (DNA): TGCGCCAGCAGTGAAACACAGTGTGGCTACACCTTC. Translated, it gives CASSETQCGYTF.

This clonotype was observed at least ten times. The rearrangement joins TRBV5-1 to TRBJ1-1, with D possibly TRBD1 on 6 matching bases. Germline CDR1 and CDR2: SGHRS and YFSETQ. The ends were cut back, 2 bases at V and 7 bases at J, with 9 bases in the middle. The CDR3 consists of 12 residues. CDR3 loop: CASSFEGGEAFF. In DNA form, the CDR3 reads TGCGCCAGCAGCTTTGAGGGGGGTGAAGCTTTCTTT.

In its sample, this clonotype was seen many times. The CDR3 sequence is CAIRDDQGLGGYTF. DNA for the CDR3: TGTGCCATACGCGACGACCAGGGGTTGGGAGGCTACACCTTC. J is TRBJ1-2 and V is TRBV10-3, with D possibly being TRBD1 (6 bases). The CDR3 loop spans 14 amino acids. The germline CDR1 and CDR2 sequences are ENHRY and SYGVKD. Trimming took 9 bases from V and 8 from J, leaving 22 bases between them.

This clonotype was observed many times. The CDR3 nucleotides are TGTGCCAGCTCACCGTCTAGTGTTTGGGAGACCCAGTACTTC. This gives the protein CASSPSSVWETQYF. This sequence joins TRBV18 and TRBJ2-5; D remains unclear. CDR1 and CDR2 (germline): KGHSH, LQKENI. Trimming took off 3 bases at V and 5 bases at J, with 13 bases between the two ends. CDR3 length: 14 amino acids. Using reference TRBV18 and TRBJ2-5 for the parts outside the CDR3, the full variable domain is NAGVMQNPRHLVRRRGQEARLRCSPMKGHSHVYWYRQLPEEGLKFMVYLQKENIIDESGMPKERFSAEFPKEGPSILRIQQVVRGDSAAYFCASSPSSVWETQYFGPGTRLLVL.

This rearrangement joins TRBV2 to TRBJ1-4; 8 nucleotides match TRBD1. Germline CDR1 SNHLY, CDR2 FYNNEI. The CDR3 has 15 amino acids. J was trimmed by 6 bases and V by 7 bases; bases with no gene match: 10. The CDR3 region is CASKLGQGLYEKLFF. For the CDR3, the DNA is TGTGCCAGCAAGCTTGGACAGGGTTTGTATGAAAAACTGTTTTTT.

This clonotype was recorded many times. This chain joins TRBV13 and TRBJ2-3, with 8 bases fitting TRBD1. Germline CDR1 PRHDT, CDR2 FYEKMQ (reference sequence). The CDR3 loop spans 15 amino acids. V lost 4 bases to trimming and J lost 3 bases; unmatched junction nucleotides: 6. In DNA form, the CDR3 reads TGTGCCAGCAGCTGGACAGGGATGCTGACAGATACGCAGTATTTT. Translated, it gives CASSWTGMLTDTQYF.

This clonotype was picked up a small number of times. Just one base apart from a much larger clone, this may be a read error. The V and J genes are TRBV20-1 and TRBJ2-7, with 13 positions matching TRBD2. The CDR3 has 17 amino acids. Germline V gene lookup returns CDR1 DFQATT and CDR2 SNEGSKA (reference sequence). The CDR3 region is CSARPTVIGLAGDEQCF. Written as DNA, the CDR3 is TGCAGTGCTAGGCCCACTGTCATCGGACTAGCGGGGGACGAGCAGTGCTTC.

There are many counts of this clonotype. V gene TRBV12-3 or TRBV12-4 combines with J gene TRBJ1-5; D remains ambiguous. The CDR3 covers 14 residues. The V and J ends lost 1 base and 6 bases respectively, with 10 bases between them. The CDR3, as DNA: TGTGCCAGCAGTTTAGGATGGGTTAGTCAGCCCCAGCATTTT. Amino acids: CASSLGWVSQPQHF.

The rearrangement uses TRBV20-1 and TRBJ2-3; the match to TRBD2 covers 11 bases. CDR3 length equals 17 residues. V lost 4 bases, J lost 6 bases, and 15 bases stayed unmatched. Germline V gene lookup returns CDR1 DFQATT and CDR2 SNEGSKA (reference sequence). CDR3 nucleotides: TGCAGTGCTATCGACCCTGTAGCGGGGGGGCTAAGGGATACGCAGTATTTT. Amino acids: CSAIDPVAGGLRDTQYF.

CDR3 in DNA: TGTGCCAGCAGCCAAGATTACGGACAGCAAGAGACCCAGTACTTC. It translates to CASSQDYGQQETQYF. This chain joins TRBV4-2 and TRBJ2-5, with D possibly being TRBD1 (6 bases). V was shortened by 0 bases and J by 2 bases, with 10 bases between the two germline ends. Germline V gene lookup returns CDR1 LGHNA and CDR2 YNFKEQ. The CDR3 is 15 residues long.

This clonotype was detected ten times or more. The chain recombines TRBV5-1 with TRBJ2-3; possibly TRBD1 for D (5 bases). The CDR3 loop spans 15 amino acids. Germline V gene data show CDR1 as SGHRS and CDR2 as YFSETQ. V lost 4 bases to trimming and J lost 3 bases, with 15 bases between them. The CDR3 loop is CASSMTVQSTDTQYF. The CDR3 DNA is TGCGCCAGCAGCATGACAGTCCAATCAACAGATACGCAGTATTTT.

Ten or more counts support this clonotype. The chain employs TRBV24-1 and TRBJ1-1; possible D gene TRBD1, 5 bases. V shed 6 bases and J shed 5 bases, with 12 bases lying between them. The CDR3 contains 13 residues. Germline lookup yields CDR1 KGHDR and CDR2 SFDVKD. The CDR3 region is CATSSTEGTEAFF. CDR3 nucleotides: TGTGCCACCAGTTCGACAGAAGGAACTGAAGCTTTCTTT.

This clonotype was counted at least ten times. The V call is TRBV5-5, the J call TRBJ1-1, with 9 bases identical to TRBD1. This CDR3 has 18 amino acids. V gave up 3 bases and J gave up 1 base; unmatched junction bases: 13. CDR1 and CDR2 (germline): SGHKS, YYEKEE (reference sequence). The CDR3 nucleotides read TGTGCCAGCAGCTATGATTCCGGGACAGGGTTAGGGAACACTGAAGCTTTCTTT. As protein: CASSYDSGTGLGNTEAFF.

The chain employs TRBV19 and TRBJ1-1, with D perhaps matching TRBD1 (5 bases). Trimming pared 10 bases from V and 6 bases from J, leaving 15 bases between. Germline V lookup: CDR1 LNHDA, CDR2 SQIVND (reference sequence). The CDR3 has 12 residues. CDR3 coding DNA: TGTGCCACTAAGGGGAACAGGCCTGAAGCTTTCTTT. Translation gives CATKGNRPEAFF.

This clonotype has just a few counts. The chain is built from TRBV7-9 and TRBJ1-4; D is uncertain. Germline V gene data show CDR1 as SEHNR and CDR2 as FQNEAQ (reference sequence). The V end was cut by 2 bases, the J end by 4 bases, with 2 bases between. The CDR3 is 12 residues long. CDR3 sequence (DNA): TGTGCCAGCAGCTTAATTAATGAAAAACTGTTTTTT. Translated: CASSLINEKLFF. Looking up the rest from reference TRBV7-9 and TRBJ1-4 gives the full variable domain: DTGVSQNPRHKITKRGQNVTFRCDPISEHNRLYWYRQTLGQGPEFLTYFQNEAQLEKSRLLSDRFSAERPKGSFSTLEIQRTEQGDSAMYLCASSLINEKLFFGSGTQLSVL.

CDR3 region: CASSSPAYPGQSYEQYF. The CDR3 nucleotides are TGTGCCAGCAGTAGCCCCGCATACCCGGGACAGAGCTACGAGCAGTACTTC. The chain is built from TRBV12-3 or TRBV12-4 and TRBJ2-7, with TRBD1 identical over 7 bases. The CDR3 sequence is 17 residues long. After removal of 5 bases from V and 3 bases from J, the junction contained 16 bases not matched to a gene.

This clonotype was detected ten times or more. J is TRBJ1-2 and V is TRBV6-1, with no clear D. CDR3 length equals 15 residues. V was trimmed by 4 bases and J by 5 bases, leaving 17 bases between them. Per germline, CDR1 MNHNS and CDR2 SASEGT. The CDR3 region has the DNA TGTGCCAGCAGTGTAGAACAGCTCTCAAGGTATGGCTACACCTTC. As protein: CASSVEQLSRYGYTF.